The 17 T cell receptor beta chains in this list originate from one sample, sequenced in a study of regulatory T cells in long-lasting Graves disease. Researchers made TCR beta libraries by using iRepertoire HTBI primers and running Arm-PCR on CDR3 regions. A single record per CDR3 protein comes from TCRdb applying MiXCR to the multiplex PCR reads. Altogether 300,000 or so distinct CDR3 sequences are present, about 20% being singletons, with the ten largest covering 25% to 35%. This sample's time point: persistent/refractory GD, antithyroid drugs over 5 years with positive TRAb. Extracted RNA from PBMCs served as the source of the TCR library. The specimen was peripheral blood mononuclear cells (PBMCs), collected when the disease was refractory, from a patient treated with antithyroid drugs. These TCRs come from a female donor with Graves disease.

This clonotype was observed a single time. The chain carries TRBV4-1 and TRBJ2-6; D is uncertain. The V gene lost 1 base and the J gene lost 3 bases, with 7 bases spanning the gap. Germline V gene data show CDR1 as MGHRA and CDR2 as YSYEKL. CDR3 length: 15 amino acids. The CDR3 region has the DNA TGCGCCAGCAGCCAAGGTTCTTTTGGGGCCAACGTCCTGACTTTC. Amino acid sequence: CASSQGSFGANVLTF.

The rearrangement uses TRBV12-3 or TRBV12-4 and TRBJ1-1, with TRBD1 as a possible D gene (5 bases). The CDR3 extends over 13 amino acids. Trimming left V 7 bases short and J 1 base short, with 10 bases between. CDR3 coding DNA: TGTGCCAGCAATAGGGACGGGAACACTGAAGCTTTCTTT. Protein sequence: CASNRDGNTEAFF.

This clonotype was counted at least ten times. J is TRBJ2-7 and V is TRBV7-2; D gene uncertain. The V and J ends lost 8 bases and 3 bases respectively, with 11 bases between them. Germline V CDR1 and CDR2: SGHTA, FQGNSA. The CDR3 loop spans 12 amino acids. CDR3 in DNA: TGTGCCAGCTCCTATGCGGTCTACGAGCAGTACTTC. Translation gives CASSYAVYEQYF.

The chain recombines TRBV25-1 with TRBJ1-2; tentative D call: TRBD1 (6 bases). The V end was cut by 4 bases, the J end by 7 bases, with 19 bases between. CDR1 MGHDK and CDR2 SYGVNS come from the germline V gene. The CDR3 is 15 residues long. The CDR3 here is CASSAHPGGSGGYTF. CDR3 nucleotides: TGTGCCAGCAGTGCACACCCGGGGGGCTCAGGTGGCTACACCTTC.

The chain employs TRBV7-9 and TRBJ2-7, with D tentatively TRBD2 (5 bases). V lost 5 bases and J lost 0, with 11 bases in between. The V gene's germline CDR1 is SEHNR and CDR2 FQNEAQ (reference sequence). The CDR3 runs 14 residues. The CDR3 here is CASSLPGSSYEQYF. The CDR3 DNA reads TGTGCCAGCAGCCTTCCGGGGAGCTCCTACGAGCAGTACTTC.

The chain employs TRBV9 and TRBJ1-4; D is perhaps TRBD1 (6 bases). This CDR3 has 17 residues. V lost 1 base and J lost 8, with 21 bases in between. Per the germline V gene, CDR1 is SGDLS and CDR2 is YYNGEE. The CDR3 reads CASSVKGRGASEEKLFF. CDR3 bases: TGTGCCAGCAGCGTAAAAGGAAGGGGGGCTAGCGAGGAAAAACTGTTTTTT.

The chain uses TRBV28 and TRBJ2-3; possible D gene TRBD2, 6 bases. Looked up from germline, CDR1 is MDHEN and CDR2 is SYDVKM. Between the trimmed V and J ends, which lost 6 bases and 6 bases, there was a span of 7 bases. The CDR3 has 11 amino acids. CDR3 in DNA: TGTGCCAGCAGCCGGGGGGATACGCAGTATTTT. Protein sequence: CASSRGDTQYF.

V gene TRBV12-3 or TRBV12-4 combines with J gene TRBJ2-2, with TRBD2 matching over 12 bases. V trimming: 6 bases; J trimming: 3 bases; junction bases outside the gene matches: 5. The CDR3 sequence is 16 residues long. CDR3 sequence reads: CASSRGLAGHTGELFF. CDR3 nucleotide sequence: TGTGCCAGCAGCCGAGGACTAGCGGGGCACACCGGGGAGCTGTTTTTT.

This clonotype occurred many times. The chain joins TRBV12-3 or TRBV12-4 to TRBJ1-3; D perhaps matches TRBD1 (6 bases). The CDR3 runs 16 residues. The V end was cut by 5 bases, the J end by 0 bases, with 14 bases between. In DNA, the CDR3 is TGTGCCAGCAGTCTAAGACGACAGGTCTCTGGAAACACCATATATTTT. This sequence encodes CASSLRRQVSGNTIYF.

The V call is TRBV14, the J call TRBJ2-5; D is perhaps TRBD1 or TRBD2 (5 bases each). Trimming removed 3 bases at V and 3 bases at J, with 17 bases between. The length of the CDR3 is 16 residues. CDR1 is SGHDN, CDR2 FVKESK, per germline. CDR3 sequence (DNA): TGTGCCAGCAGCCAGGGGAGTTTAAGGGGAAAAGAGACCCAGTACTTC. Its translation: CASSQGSLRGKETQYF.

The V gene is TRBV6-1, the J gene TRBJ1-6, with unresolved D. V lost 3 bases to trimming and J lost 4 bases, with 13 bases between them. The CDR3 has 16 residues. The V gene's germline CDR1 is MNHNS and CDR2 SASEGT. The CDR3 protein is CASSDLGRSYNSPLHF. In DNA form, the CDR3 reads TGTGCCAGCAGTGACCTTGGCAGGTCTTATAATTCACCCCTCCACTTT.

Comment on this clonotype: A clone one base away is much larger, so this may be a read error. The chain uses TRBV2 and TRBJ1-2, with a possible D match to TRBD1 (6 bases). The CDR3 is 14 residues long. Germline values: CDR1 SNHLY, CDR2 FYNNEI. Trimming removed 7 bases at V and 2 bases at J, with 14 bases between. The CDR3 DNA reads as TGTGCCAGCATTCACAGGGAAGGAAACTATGGCTACACCTTC. Amino acids: CASIHREGNYGYTF.

This clonotype was counted many times. The J gene is TRBJ2-7, the V gene TRBV6-9; possible D gene TRBD1, 6 bases. The CDR3 spans 13 residues. Germline values: CDR1 MNHGY, CDR2 SVAAGI. V lost 3 bases, J lost 2 bases, and 8 bases lay in between. The CDR3 bases are TGTGCCAGCAGTTACCGGGACACCTACGAGCAGTACTTC. Translated: CASSYRDTYEQYF.

This chain links TRBV27 with TRBJ1-2, with 9 bases that match TRBD1. The CDR3 length is 16 residues. Germline lookup yields CDR1 MNHEY and CDR2 SMNVEV (reference sequence). V dropped 4 bases and J dropped 1; count of bases not matched to a gene: 7. The CDR3 region is CASSSWGTGSNYGYTF. The CDR3 bases are TGTGCCAGCAGTTCATGGGGGACAGGGAGTAACTATGGCTACACCTTC.

This clonotype has a count of ten or more. V usage is TRBV3-1 and J usage is TRBJ2-5; unclear D gene. The V gene's germline CDR1 is LGHDT and CDR2 YNNKEL (reference sequence). With 2 bases removed from V and 5 bases from J, the gap between germline ends came to 18 bases. CDR3 length: 16 amino acids. The CDR3 nucleotides read TGTGCCAGCAGCCAATGGGCCCCGGGCGCGGAGGAGACCCAGTACTTC. Its translation: CASSQWAPGAEETQYF.

The table lists this clonotype with many counts. The chain has TRBV7-9 and TRBJ1-2; 7 nucleotides match TRBD1. The V and J ends lost 5 bases and 7 bases, in that order; junction bases with no gene match: 10. This CDR3 region has 14 residues. Germline V CDR1 and CDR2: SEHNR, FQNEAQ (reference sequence). For the CDR3, the DNA is TGTGCCAGCAGCCCAAGCACAGGGGCAGGTGGCTACACCTTC. It yields the protein CASSPSTGAGGYTF.

The gene calls are TRBV4-2 and TRBJ2-5; 7 bases agree with TRBD1. CDR3 size: 15 residues. V lost 4 bases, J lost 2 bases, and 7 bases stayed unmatched. The germline gives CDR1 LGHNA, CDR2 YNFKEQ. The CDR3 bases are TGTGCCAGCAGCCTGTTTTGGACAGGACAAGAGACCCAGTACTTC. It specifies CASSLFWTGQETQYF.